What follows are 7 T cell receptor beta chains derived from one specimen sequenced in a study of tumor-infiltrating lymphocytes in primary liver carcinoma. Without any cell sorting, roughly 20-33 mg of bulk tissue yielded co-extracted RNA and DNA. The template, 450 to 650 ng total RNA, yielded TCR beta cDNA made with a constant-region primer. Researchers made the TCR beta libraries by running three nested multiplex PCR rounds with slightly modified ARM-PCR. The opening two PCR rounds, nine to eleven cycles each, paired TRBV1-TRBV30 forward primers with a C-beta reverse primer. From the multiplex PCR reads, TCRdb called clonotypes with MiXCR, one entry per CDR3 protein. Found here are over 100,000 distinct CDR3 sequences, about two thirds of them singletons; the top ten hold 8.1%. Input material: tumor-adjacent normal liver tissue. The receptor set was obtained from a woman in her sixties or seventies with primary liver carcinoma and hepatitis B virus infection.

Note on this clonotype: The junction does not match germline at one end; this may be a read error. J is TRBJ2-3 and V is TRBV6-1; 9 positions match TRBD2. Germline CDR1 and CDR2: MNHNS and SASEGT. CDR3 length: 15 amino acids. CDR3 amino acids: CAISTEIAGGDTQYF. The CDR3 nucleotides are TGCGCCATCAGTACTGAAATTGCGGGAGGGGATACGCAGTATTTT.

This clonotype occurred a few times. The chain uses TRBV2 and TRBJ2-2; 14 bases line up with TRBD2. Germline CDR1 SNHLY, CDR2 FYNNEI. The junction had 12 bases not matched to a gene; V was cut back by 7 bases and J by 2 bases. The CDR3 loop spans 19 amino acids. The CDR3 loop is CASNDYFGLAGGNTGELFF. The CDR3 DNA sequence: TGTGCCAGCAATGATTACTTCGGACTAGCGGGAGGAAACACCGGGGAGCTGTTTTTT.

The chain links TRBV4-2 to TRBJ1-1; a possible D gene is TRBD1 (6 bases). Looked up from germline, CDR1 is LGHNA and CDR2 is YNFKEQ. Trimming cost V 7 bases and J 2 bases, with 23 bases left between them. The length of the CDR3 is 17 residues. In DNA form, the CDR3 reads TGTGCCAGCATCCATTCGAAAACCGGGACACCAAACACTGAAGCTTTCTTT. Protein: CASIHSKTGTPNTEAFF.

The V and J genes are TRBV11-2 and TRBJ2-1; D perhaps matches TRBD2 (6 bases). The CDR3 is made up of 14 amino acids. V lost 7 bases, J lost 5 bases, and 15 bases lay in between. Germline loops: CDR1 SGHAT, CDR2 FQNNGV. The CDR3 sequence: CASNVGEADNEQFF. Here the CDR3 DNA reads TGTGCCAGCAACGTGGGGGAGGCGGACAATGAGCAGTTCTTC. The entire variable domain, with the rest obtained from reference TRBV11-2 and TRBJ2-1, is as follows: EAGVAQSPRYKIIEKRQSVAFWCNPISGHATLYWYQQILGQGPKLLIQFQNNGVVDDSQLPKDRFSAERLKGVDSTLKIQPAKLEDSAVYLCASNVGEADNEQFFGPGTRLTVL.

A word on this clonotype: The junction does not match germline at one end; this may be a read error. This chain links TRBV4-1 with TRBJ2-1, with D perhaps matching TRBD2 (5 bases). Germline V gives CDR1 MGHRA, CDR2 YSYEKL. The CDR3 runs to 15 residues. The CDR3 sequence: CASSQDGLAYNGQFF. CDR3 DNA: TGCGCCAGCAGTCAAGATGGGCTAGCTTACAATGGGCAGTTCTTC.

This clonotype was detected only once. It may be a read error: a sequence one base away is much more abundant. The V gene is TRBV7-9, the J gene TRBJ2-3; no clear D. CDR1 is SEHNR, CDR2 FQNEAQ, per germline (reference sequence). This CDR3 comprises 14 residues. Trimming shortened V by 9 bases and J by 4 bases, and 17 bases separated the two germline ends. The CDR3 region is CASVRAGRPDTQYF. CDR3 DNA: TGTGCCAGTGTAAGGGCAGGTAGACCAGATACGCAGTATTTT.

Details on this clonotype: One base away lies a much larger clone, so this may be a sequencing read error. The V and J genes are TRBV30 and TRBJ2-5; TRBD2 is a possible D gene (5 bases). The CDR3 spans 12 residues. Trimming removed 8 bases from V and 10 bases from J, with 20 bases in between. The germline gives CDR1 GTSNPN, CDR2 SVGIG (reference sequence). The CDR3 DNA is TGTGCCCGGGAACTAGGGAAGAGAAACCAGTACTTC. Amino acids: CARELGKRNQYF. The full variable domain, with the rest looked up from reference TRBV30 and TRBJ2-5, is SQTIHQWPATLVQPVGSPLSLECTVEGTSNPNLYWYRQAAGRGLQLLFYSVGIGQISSEVPQNLSASRPQDRQFILSSKKLLLSDSGFYLCARELGKRNQYFGPGTRLLVL.